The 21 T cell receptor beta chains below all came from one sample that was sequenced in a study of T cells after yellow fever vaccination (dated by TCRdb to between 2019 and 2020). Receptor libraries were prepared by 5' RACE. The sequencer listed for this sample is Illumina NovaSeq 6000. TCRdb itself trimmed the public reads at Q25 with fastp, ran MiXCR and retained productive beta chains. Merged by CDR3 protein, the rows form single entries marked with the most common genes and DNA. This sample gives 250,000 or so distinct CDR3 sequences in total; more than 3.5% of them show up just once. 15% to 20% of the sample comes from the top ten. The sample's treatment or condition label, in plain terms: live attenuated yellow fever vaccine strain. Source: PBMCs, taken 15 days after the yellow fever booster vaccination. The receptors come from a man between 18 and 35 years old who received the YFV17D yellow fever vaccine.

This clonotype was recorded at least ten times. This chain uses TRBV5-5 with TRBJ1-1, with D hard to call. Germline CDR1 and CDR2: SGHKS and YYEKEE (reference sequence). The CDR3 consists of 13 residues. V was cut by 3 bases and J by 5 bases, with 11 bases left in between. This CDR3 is CASSWHSRTEAFF. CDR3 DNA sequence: TGTGCCAGCAGCTGGCACAGTCGGACTGAAGCTTTCTTT.

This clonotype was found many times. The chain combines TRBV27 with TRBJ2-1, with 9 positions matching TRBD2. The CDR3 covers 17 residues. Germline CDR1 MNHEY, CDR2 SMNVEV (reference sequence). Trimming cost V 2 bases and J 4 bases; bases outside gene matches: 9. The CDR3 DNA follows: TGTGCCAGCAGTTTACCCAGCGGGGGGTTCCCTTACAATGAGCAGTTCTTC. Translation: CASSLPSGGFPYNEQFF.

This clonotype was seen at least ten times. CDR3 sequence reads: CASSQVTPGGGYNEQFF. CDR3 DNA: TGTGCCAGCAGCCAAGTGACCCCTGGGGGGGGTTACAATGAGCAGTTCTTC. The chain has TRBV14 and TRBJ2-1; 7 nucleotides agree with TRBD2. Germline V gene sequence: CDR1 SGHDN, CDR2 FVKESK. The CDR3 sequence is 17 residues long. J lost 4 bases, V lost 1 base, and 10 bases had no gene match.

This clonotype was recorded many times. As DNA, the CDR3 is TGTGCCAGCAGCCATGGGCCGTCCTACGAGCAGTACTTC. It encodes CASSHGPSYEQYF. The chain has TRBV27 and TRBJ2-7, with D unresolved. Per the germline V gene, CDR1 is MNHEY and CDR2 is SMNVEV (reference sequence). The CDR3 has 13 residues. V gave up 6 bases and J gave up 1 base, with 10 bases separating them.

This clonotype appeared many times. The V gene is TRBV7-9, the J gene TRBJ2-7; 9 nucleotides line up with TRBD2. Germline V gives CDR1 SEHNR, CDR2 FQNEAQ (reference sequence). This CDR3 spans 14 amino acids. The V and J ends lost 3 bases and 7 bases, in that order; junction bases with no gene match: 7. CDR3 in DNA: TGTGCCAGCAGCTTCGCGACTAGCGGCTGGGAGCAGTACGTC. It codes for CASSFATSGWEQYV.

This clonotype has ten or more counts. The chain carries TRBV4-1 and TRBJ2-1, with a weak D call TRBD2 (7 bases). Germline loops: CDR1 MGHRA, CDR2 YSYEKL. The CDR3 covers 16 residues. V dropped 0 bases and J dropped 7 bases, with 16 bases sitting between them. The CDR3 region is CASSQERRGGRNEQFF. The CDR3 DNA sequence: TGCGCCAGCAGCCAAGAGAGGAGGGGGGGCCGGAATGAGCAGTTCTTC.

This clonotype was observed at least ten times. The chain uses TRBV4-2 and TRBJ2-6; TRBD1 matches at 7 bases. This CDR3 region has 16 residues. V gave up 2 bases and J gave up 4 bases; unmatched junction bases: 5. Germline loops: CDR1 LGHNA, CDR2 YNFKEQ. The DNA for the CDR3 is TGTGCCAGCAGCCAACAACAGGGGCCCGGGGCCAACGTCCTGACTTTC. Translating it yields CASSQQQGPGANVLTF.

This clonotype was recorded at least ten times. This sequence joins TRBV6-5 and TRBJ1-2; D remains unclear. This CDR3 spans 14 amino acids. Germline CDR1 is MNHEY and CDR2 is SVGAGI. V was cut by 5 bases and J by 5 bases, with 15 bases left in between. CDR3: CASSRDRLGYGYTF. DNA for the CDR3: TGTGCCAGCAGTCGAGACCGGCTTGGGTATGGCTACACCTTC.

The CDR3 is CASSLGLWYEQYF. The DNA of the CDR3 is TGTGCCAGCAGTTTGGGCTTGTGGTACGAGCAGTACTTC. The chain carries TRBV12-3 or TRBV12-4 and TRBJ2-7; D is unclear. V lost 3 bases and J 4 bases, leaving 10 bases between the germline ends. The CDR3 covers 13 residues.

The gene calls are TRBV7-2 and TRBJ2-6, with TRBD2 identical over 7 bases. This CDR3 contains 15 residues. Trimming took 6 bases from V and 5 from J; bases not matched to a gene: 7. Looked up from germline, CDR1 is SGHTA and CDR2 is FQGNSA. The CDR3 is CASSPPGRWANVLTF. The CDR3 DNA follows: TGTGCCAGCAGTCCCCCCGGGAGGTGGGCCAACGTCCTGACTTTC.

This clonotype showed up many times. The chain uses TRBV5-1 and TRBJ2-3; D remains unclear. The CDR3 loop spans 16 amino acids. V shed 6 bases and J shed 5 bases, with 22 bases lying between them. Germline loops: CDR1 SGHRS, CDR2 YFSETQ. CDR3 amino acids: CASKLRVLDREDTQYF. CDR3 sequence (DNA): TGCGCCAGCAAACTTAGAGTTTTGGACCGTGAAGATACGCAGTATTTT.

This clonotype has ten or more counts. In nucleotides, the CDR3 is TGTGCCACCAGTGACTCCGGGACTCCGGGGGAGCAGTACTTC. Translating gives CATSDSGTPGEQYF. This rearrangement joins TRBV24-1 to TRBJ2-7; possible D gene TRBD2, 6 bases. Trimming shortened V by 4 bases and J by 7 bases, and 16 bases separated the two germline ends. From germline, CDR1 is KGHDR and CDR2 SFDVKD. This CDR3 is 14 amino acids long.

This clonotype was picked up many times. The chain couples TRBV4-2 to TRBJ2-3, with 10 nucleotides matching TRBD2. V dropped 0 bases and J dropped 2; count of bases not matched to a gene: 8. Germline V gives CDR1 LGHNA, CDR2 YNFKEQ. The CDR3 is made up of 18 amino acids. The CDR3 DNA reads TGTGCCAGCAGCCAAGATCCTCCTAGCGGGGGCTACACAGATACGCAGTATTTT. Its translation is CASSQDPPSGGYTDTQYF.

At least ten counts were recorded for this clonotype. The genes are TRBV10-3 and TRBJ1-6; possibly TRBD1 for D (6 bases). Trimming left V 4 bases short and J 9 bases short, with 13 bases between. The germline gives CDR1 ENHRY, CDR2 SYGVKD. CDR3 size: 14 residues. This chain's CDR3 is CAISGTGASSPLHF. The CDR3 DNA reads TGTGCCATCAGTGGAACGGGGGCGAGTTCACCCCTCCACTTT.

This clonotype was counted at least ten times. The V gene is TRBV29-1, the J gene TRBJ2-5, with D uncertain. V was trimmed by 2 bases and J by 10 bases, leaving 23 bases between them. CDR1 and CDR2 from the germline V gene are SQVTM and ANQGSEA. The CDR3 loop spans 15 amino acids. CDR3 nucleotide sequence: TGCAGCGTTGAACCTTCCGGGCTGCCTGATTGGGTCCAGTACTTC. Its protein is CSVEPSGLPDWVQYF.

The CDR3 is CASSQTGRDGYTF. The CDR3 nucleotides are TGTGCCAGCAGCCAGACAGGGAGGGACGGCTACACCTTC. The chain joins TRBV3-1 to TRBJ1-2; 7 bases fit TRBD1. The CDR3 totals 13 residues. The V gene's germline CDR1 is LGHDT and CDR2 YNNKEL (reference sequence). V lost 3 bases, J lost 8 bases, and 6 bases stayed unmatched. The full variable domain, completed using reference TRBV3-1 and TRBJ1-2, is DTAVSQTPKYLVTQMGNDKSIKCEQNLGHDTMYWYKQDSKKFLKIMFSYNNKELIINETVPNRFSPKSPDKAHLNLHINSLELGDSAVYFCASSQTGRDGYTFGSGTRLTVV.

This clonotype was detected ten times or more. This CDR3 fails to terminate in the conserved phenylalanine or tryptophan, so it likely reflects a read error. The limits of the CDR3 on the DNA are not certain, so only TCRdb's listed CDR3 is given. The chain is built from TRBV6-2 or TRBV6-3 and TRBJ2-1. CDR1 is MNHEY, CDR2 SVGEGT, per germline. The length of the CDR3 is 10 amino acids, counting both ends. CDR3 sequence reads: CASSYSSYLS.

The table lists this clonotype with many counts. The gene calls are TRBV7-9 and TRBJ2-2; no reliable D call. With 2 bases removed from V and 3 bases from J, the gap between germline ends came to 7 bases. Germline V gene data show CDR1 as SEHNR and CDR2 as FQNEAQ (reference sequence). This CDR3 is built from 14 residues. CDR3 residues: CASSLQSYTGELFF. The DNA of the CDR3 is TGTGCCAGCAGCTTACAATCGTACACCGGGGAGCTGTTTTTT.

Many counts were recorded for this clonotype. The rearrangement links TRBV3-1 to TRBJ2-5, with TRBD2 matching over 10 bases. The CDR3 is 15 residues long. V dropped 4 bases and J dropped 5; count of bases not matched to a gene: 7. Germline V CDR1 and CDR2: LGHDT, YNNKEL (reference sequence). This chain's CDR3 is CASSRGLAAAETQYF. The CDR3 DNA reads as TGTGCCAGCAGCCGCGGACTAGCGGCGGCGGAGACCCAGTACTTC.

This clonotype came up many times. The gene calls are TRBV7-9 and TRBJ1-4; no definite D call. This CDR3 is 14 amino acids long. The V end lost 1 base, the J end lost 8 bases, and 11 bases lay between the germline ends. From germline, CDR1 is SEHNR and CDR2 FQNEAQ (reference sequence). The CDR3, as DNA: TGTGCCAGCAGCTTAGTGGCGGGGAAAGAAAAACTGTTTTTT. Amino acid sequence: CASSLVAGKEKLFF.

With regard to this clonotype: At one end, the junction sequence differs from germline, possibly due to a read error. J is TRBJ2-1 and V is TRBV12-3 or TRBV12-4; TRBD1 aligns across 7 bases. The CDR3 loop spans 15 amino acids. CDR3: CASSLPGGVYNEEFF. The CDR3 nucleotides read TGTGCCAGCAGTTTACCAGGGGGAGTATACAATGAGGAGTTCTTC.